The sequence of this T cell receptor beta chain was determined in a study of response to subunit inactivated influenza vaccine. Findings and limits, study-wide: The authors suggested that few new T cells are recruited per seasonal influenza vaccination.

Each CDR3 protein is one row after TCRdb ran MiXCR on the RT-PCR reads. The sample has around 190,000 distinct CDR3 sequences; roughly an eighth are singletons. V lost 2 bases and J lost 5; bases outside the gene matches: 8. The germline V gene encodes CDR1 MDHEN and CDR2 SYDVKM. This CDR3 is built from 17 residues. For this clonotype: The antigen is undetermined.

This receptor was identified in a man over 45 who received an inactivated influenza vaccine. The chain couples TRBV28 to TRBJ2-1; 11 bases fit TRBD2. The sample in question was CD8+ T cells sorted from PBMCs, obtained about 5 days after vaccination. CDR3 residues: CASSLLSGRGGDNEQFF. CDR3 DNA: TGTGCCAGCAGTTTACTTAGCGGGAGGGGAGGTGACAATGAGCAGTTCTTC.